The 13 T cell receptor beta chains in this list originate from one sample, sequenced in a study of OX40 agonist ivuxolimab in advanced cancers. Sequencing used immunoSEQ multiplex PCR; TCRdb keeps in-frame clones, though not all of them. The sample lists roughly 60,000 clones, around 84% seen once, with roughly 1.9% in the top ten. This specimen consisted of CD4+ or CD8+ T cells sorted from blood, obtained in a trial of the OX40 agonist ivuxolimab. The receptor set was obtained from an adult with an advanced solid tumor such as melanoma, head and neck, liver or kidney cancer.

The chain has TRBV6-1 and TRBJ2-4; D not certain. V was shortened by 3 bases and J by 1 base, with 7 bases between the two germline ends. The germline V gene has CDR1 MNHNS and CDR2 SASEGT. The CDR3 sequence is 14 residues long. The CDR3 protein is CASSDEGAKNIQYF. CDR3 in DNA: TGTGCCAGCAGTGACGAAGGGGCCAAAAACATTCAGTACTTC.

The chain recombines TRBV6-5 with TRBJ2-7; 12 nucleotides align to TRBD1. Germline loops: CDR1 MNHEY, CDR2 SVGAGI. This CDR3 is built from 14 residues. With V trimmed by 0 bases and J by 7 bases, 1 base remained unmatched. As DNA, the CDR3 is TGTGCCAGCAGTTACTCGGGACAGGGGGCGGAGCAGTACTTC. Its translation: CASSYSGQGAEQYF.

The chain recombines TRBV25-1 with TRBJ1-1; D is unclear. Germline V gene sequence: CDR1 MGHDK, CDR2 SYGVNS. Trimming took 0 bases from V and 0 from J, leaving 8 bases between them. The CDR3 runs to 15 residues. CDR3 sequence: CASSEYQTLNTEAFF. CDR3 nucleotide sequence: TGTGCCAGCAGTGAATATCAAACGTTGAACACTGAAGCTTTCTTT. Full variable domain (outside the CDR3, taken from reference TRBV25-1 and TRBJ1-1): EADIYQTPRYLVIGTGKKITLECSQTMGHDKMYWYQQDPGMELHLIHYSYGVNSTEKGDLSSESTVSRIRTEHFPLTLESARPSHTSQYLCASSEYQTLNTEAFFGQGTRLTVV.

V gene TRBV6-4 combines with J gene TRBJ2-2, with no clear D. Germline-derived CDR1 and CDR2 are MRHNA and SNTAGT. The CDR3 runs 15 residues. V was clipped by 4 bases and J by 2 bases, with 11 bases between them. This CDR3 is CASSVSPGNTGELFF. The CDR3 nucleotides read TGTGCCAGCAGTGTGTCCCCTGGAAACACCGGGGAGCTGTTTTTT.

J is TRBJ2-5 and V is TRBV18, with a possible D match to TRBD2 (6 bases). V was pared by 6 bases and J by 5 bases, with 13 bases between. CDR3 length: 13 residues. Germline V gene sequence: CDR1 KGHSH, CDR2 LQKENI. The CDR3 spells CASSSGLRETQYF. CDR3 nucleotide sequence: TGTGCCAGCTCTTCGGGACTCCGGGAGACCCAGTACTTC.

V usage is TRBV5-1 and J usage is TRBJ2-3, with 8 bases matching TRBD2. CDR1 is SGHRS and CDR2 is YFSETQ in the germline V gene. The junction had 1 base not matched to a gene; V was cut back by 0 bases and J by 1 base. The CDR3 is 15 amino acids. Here the CDR3 reads CASSLELAGTDTQYF. Here the CDR3 DNA reads TGCGCCAGCAGCTTGGAACTAGCGGGCACAGATACGCAGTATTTT.

The rearrangement uses TRBV6-1 and TRBJ1-2, with D possibly TRBD1 on 5 matching bases. CDR3 length equals 13 residues. V lost 6 bases and J lost 5, with 13 bases in between. In germline, CDR1 is MNHNS, CDR2 SASEGT. The CDR3 sequence: CASRTVGDYGYTF. The CDR3 nucleotides read TGTGCCAGCAGGACCGTAGGGGATTATGGCTACACCTTC.

J is TRBJ1-4 and V is TRBV5-1; 7 bases match TRBD1. CDR1 is SGHRS and CDR2 is YFSETQ in the germline V gene. After removal of 4 bases from V and 3 bases from J, the junction contained 3 bases not matched to a gene. CDR3 length: 14 amino acids. CDR3 DNA sequence: TGCGCCAGCAGCCGGGACAGACCTAATGAAAAACTGTTTTTT. Translating it yields CASSRDRPNEKLFF. Based on the CDR3 plus reference TRBV5-1 and TRBJ1-4, the full variable domain is KAGVTQTPRYLIKTRGQQVTLSCSPISGHRSVSWYQQTPGQGLQFLFEYFSETQRNKGNFPGRFSGRQFSNSRSEMNVSTLELGDSALYLCASSRDRPNEKLFFGSGTQLSVL.

J is TRBJ2-7 and V is TRBV28, with 8 nucleotides matching TRBD1. V was clipped by 3 bases and J by 3 bases; unmatched bases: 16. CDR1 is MDHEN, CDR2 SYDVKM, per germline. This CDR3 has 18 residues. In DNA form, the CDR3 reads TGTGCCAGCAGTTTCCTCGCCCTGGACAGGGACATTGACTACGAGCAGTACTTC. Translating gives CASSFLALDRDIDYEQYF.

Only a few counts were recorded for this clone. This chain joins TRBV2 and TRBJ1-5, with D possibly TRBD1 on 6 matching bases. The CDR3 spans 15 residues. V dropped 10 bases and J dropped 2 bases, with 18 bases sitting between them. The V gene's germline CDR1 is SNHLY and CDR2 FYNNEI. The CDR3 region has the DNA TGTGCCACCCGACGGGACATCGAAGGCAATCAGCCCCAGCATTTT. Translating it yields CATRRDIEGNQPQHF.

This clone was counted a few times. CDR3 amino acids: CASSTGVLNTGELFF. CDR3 DNA: TGTGCCAGTAGTACCGGGGTCCTGAACACCGGGGAGCTGTTTTTT. The genes are TRBV19 and TRBJ2-2, with a tentative D call TRBD2 (5 bases). The CDR3 extends over 15 amino acids. The germline gives CDR1 LNHDA, CDR2 SQIVND (reference sequence). V was shortened by 4 bases and J by 1 base, with 10 bases between the two germline ends.

The rearrangement links TRBV11-2 to TRBJ2-1, with 12 bases matching TRBD2. This CDR3 comprises 17 residues. The V gene's germline CDR1 is SGHAT and CDR2 FQNNGV. Trimming at V came to 5 bases and at J to 5 bases, leaving 10 bases not matched to a gene. This CDR3 is CASSRLAGGAQDNEQFF. CDR3 DNA sequence: TGTGCCAGCAGCCGTCTAGCGGGGGGGGCCCAAGACAATGAGCAGTTCTTC.

The chain has TRBV11-2 and TRBJ1-3; D gene unclear. Trimming removed 3 bases at V and 0 bases at J, with 9 bases between. CDR1 and CDR2 from the germline V gene are SGHAT and FQNNGV. The CDR3 spans 15 residues. The CDR3 loop reads CASSFGPSSGNTIYF. CDR3 bases: TGTGCCAGCAGCTTCGGACCGAGCTCTGGAAACACCATATATTTT.